The entry that follows covers one TCR beta chain sequence. At least ten counts were recorded for this clonotype. This receptor's antigen is unknown. No clone much larger than this one lies a single base away; base qualities are absent. The data were taken from a study of CD8 T cells in ankylosing spondylitis (dated by TCRdb to between 2016 and 2019). A note on the overall study: To find TCR variants linked to disease, the study profiled T cell receptor beta repertoires in ankylosing spondylitis patients and healthy donors. The full study cohort comprised about 25 ankylosing spondylitis patients and roughly 100 healthy donors. Peripheral blood was sampled, and synovial fluid was additionally collected from ankylosing spondylitis patients. Overall results and qualifications from the work: Significant enrichment of the disease-linked clones was reported in matched synovial fluid samples from ankylosing spondylitis patients. Some of the motif variants had been reported before in the synovial fluid and blood of reactive arthritis patients, a finding that suggests common disease-initiation mechanisms. A TCR beta motif of seven or eight highly homologous amino acid variants appeared characteristic of blood from ankylosing spondylitis patients. In peripheral blood, the disease-linked clones were found at relatively low frequencies and had a CD8+ phenotype.

Sequencing was carried out with an Illumina HiSeq 2500. Quantitative 5'-RACE with molecular barcodes was the method used to prepare the TCR beta libraries. The authors' pipeline ran thus. A new computational method based on a probabilistic model of VDJ rearrangement was used to identify disease-linked TCR variants. TCRdb's own reprocessing of the public reads used fastp at Q25 and MiXCR and kept productive beta chains. Entries that share a CDR3 protein sequence are merged under the most common genes and DNA. These V and J calls are TCRdb output, not the study's own analysis. The sample data list more than 500,000 distinct CDR3 sequences, and 5.3% of these were observed just once. The top ten hold approximately 3.5% of the sample. The CDR3 measures 16 amino acids from cysteine to phenylalanine. Only the CDR3 part of the read is kept: 48 bases, read in frame from the first base. V has 4 bases trimmed and J has 5 bases trimmed; junction bases matching no gene number 8.

The clonotype was recovered from a male donor with ankylosing spondylitis. The chain links TRBV12-3 or TRBV12-4 with TRBJ2-1, with 10 bases matching TRBD2. The specimen sequenced was blood, either unsorted or a sorted T cell fraction (not recorded which). The sequenced DNA: TGTGCCAGCAGTTCCCTTAGCGGGAGGCTAAACAATGAGCAGTTCTTC. It encodes CASSSLSGRLNNEQFF.